The 5 T cell receptor beta chains in this list originate from one sample, sequenced in a study of patients and donors after allogeneic stem cell transplantation. TCRdb ran MiXCR on the RT-PCR reads and lists one entry per CDR3 protein. Among about 410,000 distinct CDR3 sequences listed, about a sixth were seen once. The sequenced sample was blood, either unsorted or a sorted T cell fraction (not recorded which). Source of these receptors: a human donor who was either an allogeneic HSCT recipient or a stem cell or donor lymphocyte infusion donor (not recorded which). It is not recorded whose cells these are; they may come from a transplant donor.

In this sample, this clonotype turned up a few times. This sequence joins TRBV20-1 and TRBJ2-7; D gene ambiguous. Germline CDR1 and CDR2: DFQATT and SNEGSKA (reference sequence). This CDR3 has 10 residues. V shed 4 bases and J shed 6 bases, with 7 bases lying between them. CDR3 nucleotides: TGCAGTGCTAAACGATTCGAGCAGTACTTC. Residues: CSAKRFEQYF.

Worth noting for this clonotype: A much larger clone is a single base away; this may be a read error. The conserved final phenylalanine or tryptophan is absent from the CDR3, which likely points to a read error. V and J are TRBV12-3 or TRBV12-4 and TRBJ1-2; D is unresolved. The CDR3 sequence is 13 residues long. V dropped 2 bases and J dropped 11 bases, with 15 bases sitting between them. CDR3 sequence (DNA): TGTGCCAGCAGTTTACCCCGGGATTATCAATACACCTCC. Amino acid sequence: CASSLPRDYQYTS.

This clonotype appeared a few times. The chain's CDR3 is CASSYNRGDTEAFF. As DNA, the CDR3 is TGTGCCAGCAGCTATAACAGGGGTGACACTGAAGCTTTCTTT. The chain joins TRBV11-2 to TRBJ1-1, with 7 bases aligning to TRBD1. V shed 4 bases, J shed 3 bases, and the junction held 5 bases outside the gene matches. The CDR3 covers 14 residues. The germline V gene encodes CDR1 SGHAT and CDR2 FQNNGV.

CDR3 in amino acids: CASSRTRGSVNYEQYF. The CDR3 DNA reads TGTGCCAGCAGCCGGACCAGGGGGTCGGTGAACTACGAGCAGTACTTC. The gene calls are TRBV3-1 and TRBJ2-7, with 7 bases identical to TRBD1. Germline values: CDR1 LGHDT, CDR2 YNNKEL (reference sequence). The CDR3 is 16 residues long. Germline trimming cut 4 bases from V and 3 bases from J; bases unmatched to any gene: 12.

In its sample, this clonotype was seen a few times. CDR3 bases: TGTGCCAGCAGCGCCTACAGGGGCTTGAATGAGCAGTTCTTC. Its translation: CASSAYRGLNEQFF. The J gene is TRBJ2-1, the V gene TRBV9, with TRBD1 matching 7 bases. The CDR3 contains 14 residues. Germline CDR1 reads SGDLS; CDR2 reads YYNGEE. The trim removed 3 bases at V and 7 bases at J, leaving 7 bases unmatched.